The present T cell receptor (beta chain) was sequenced within a study of regulatory T cells in long-lasting Graves disease. With regard to this clonotype: A clone one base away is much larger, so this may be a read error.

iRepertoire HTBI primers and Arm-PCR of CDR3 regions built TCR beta libraries. TCRdb used MiXCR to reprocess the multiplex PCR reads, holding one entry per CDR3 protein. Seen here are 310,000 or so distinct CDR3 sequences, 22% observed once, and the top ten hold approximately 53%. Looked up from germline, CDR1 is SNHLY and CDR2 is FYNNEI. This CDR3 has 10 residues. Time point reported: persistent/refractory GD, antithyroid drugs over 5 years with positive TRAb. Researchers made the TCR library from RNA that was extracted from PBMCs. Graves' disease diagnosis used American Thyroid Association guidelines.

The chain links TRBV2 to TRBJ2-1, with D perhaps TRBD1 or TRBD2 (5 bases each). Specimen: peripheral blood mononuclear cells (PBMCs), collected when the disease was refractory, from a patient treated with antithyroid drugs. This sequence was found in a female donor with Graves disease. CDR3 protein: CTSNGGEQFF. DNA of the CDR3: TGTACCAGCAATGGGGGTGAGCAGTTCTTC.